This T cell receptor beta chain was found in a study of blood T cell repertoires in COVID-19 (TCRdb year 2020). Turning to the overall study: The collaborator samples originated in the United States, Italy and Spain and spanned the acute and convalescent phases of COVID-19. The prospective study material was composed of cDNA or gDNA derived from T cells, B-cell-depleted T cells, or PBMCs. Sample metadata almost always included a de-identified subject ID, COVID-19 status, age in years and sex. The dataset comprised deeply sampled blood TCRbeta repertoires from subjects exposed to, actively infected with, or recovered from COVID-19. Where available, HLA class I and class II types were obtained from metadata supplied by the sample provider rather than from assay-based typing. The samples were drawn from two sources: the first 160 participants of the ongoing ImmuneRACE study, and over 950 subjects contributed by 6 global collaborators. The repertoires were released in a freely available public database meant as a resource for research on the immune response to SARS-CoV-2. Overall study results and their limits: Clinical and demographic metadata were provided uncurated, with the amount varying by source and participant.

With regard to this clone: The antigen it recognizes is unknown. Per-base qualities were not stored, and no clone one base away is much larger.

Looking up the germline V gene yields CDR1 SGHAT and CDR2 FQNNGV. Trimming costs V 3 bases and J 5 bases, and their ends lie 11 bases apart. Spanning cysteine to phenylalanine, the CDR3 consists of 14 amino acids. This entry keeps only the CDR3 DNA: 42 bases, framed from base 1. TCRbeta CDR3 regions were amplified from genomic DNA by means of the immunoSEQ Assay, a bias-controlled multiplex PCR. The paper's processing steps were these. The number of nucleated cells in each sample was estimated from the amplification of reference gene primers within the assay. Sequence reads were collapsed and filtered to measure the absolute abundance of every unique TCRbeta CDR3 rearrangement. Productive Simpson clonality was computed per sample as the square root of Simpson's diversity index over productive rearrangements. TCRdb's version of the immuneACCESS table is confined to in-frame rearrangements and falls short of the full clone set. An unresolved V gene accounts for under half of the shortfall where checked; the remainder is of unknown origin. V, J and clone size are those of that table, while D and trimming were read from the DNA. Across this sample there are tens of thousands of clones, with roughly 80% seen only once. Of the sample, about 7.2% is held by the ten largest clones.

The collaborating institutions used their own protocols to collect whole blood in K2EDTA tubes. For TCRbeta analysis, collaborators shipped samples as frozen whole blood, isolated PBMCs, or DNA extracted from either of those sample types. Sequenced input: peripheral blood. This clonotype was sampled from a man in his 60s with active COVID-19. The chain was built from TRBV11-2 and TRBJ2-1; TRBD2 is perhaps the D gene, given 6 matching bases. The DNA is TGTGCCAGCAGCTTGGCGGGACGAAACAATGAGCAGTTCTTC. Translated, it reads CASSLAGRNNEQFF.